The 15 T cell receptor beta chains reported below all come from one sample, sequenced in a study of blood T cell repertoires in COVID-19. Produced via immunoSEQ multiplex PCR; TCRdb's table is partial and in-frame only. The table records some 310,000 clones, roughly 84% of them present only once. The material sequenced was peripheral blood. The receptors shown here come from a man aged 50 to 59 with active or convalescent COVID-19.

This chain joins TRBV28 and TRBJ2-7; 8 bases are shared with TRBD2. With 6 bases clipped from V and 6 bases from J, the junction kept 4 bases outside the gene matches. Germline assignment: CDR1 MDHEN and CDR2 SYDVKM. The CDR3 covers 12 residues. The CDR3 sequence: CASRRGAGEQYF. In DNA, the CDR3 is TGTGCCAGCAGGCGGGGGGCGGGCGAGCAGTACTTC.

V and J are TRBV6-1 and TRBJ2-1; D is possibly TRBD2 (6 bases). V was shortened by 3 bases and J by 15 bases, with 15 bases between the two germline ends. The CDR3 length is 12 residues. Per the germline V gene, CDR1 is MNHNS and CDR2 is SASEGT. CDR3 sequence reads: CASSDRGTVRFF. In DNA, the CDR3 is TGTGCCAGCAGTGACCGGGGGACTGTTAGGTTCTTC.

The chain carries TRBV19 and TRBJ1-1; TRBD1 agrees at 10 bases. The CDR3 runs 15 residues. Germline V gene lookup returns CDR1 LNHDA and CDR2 SQIVND (reference sequence). J lost 2 bases, V lost 8 bases, and 8 bases had no gene match. The DNA of the CDR3 is TGTGCCAGTCGTACGTGGGACAGGGGAAACACTGAAGCTTTCTTT. Protein product: CASRTWDRGNTEAFF.

The genes are TRBV5-5 and TRBJ1-2; D is unresolved. CDR3 size: 13 residues. The ends were cut back, 0 bases at V and 4 bases at J, with 7 bases in the middle. Per the germline V gene, CDR1 is SGHKS and CDR2 is YYEKEE (reference sequence). As DNA, the CDR3 is TGTGCCAGCAGCTTGGATTCCGTCTATGGCTACACCTTC. Translation gives CASSLDSVYGYTF.

The V call is TRBV5-1, the J call TRBJ1-1, with TRBD1 matching 9 bases. The CDR3 loop spans 14 amino acids. The germline gives CDR1 SGHRS, CDR2 YFSETQ. After removal of 6 bases from V and 1 base from J, the junction contained 4 bases not matched to a gene. In nucleotides, the CDR3 is TGCGCCAGCACTCGGGACAGGGCGAACACTGAAGCTTTCTTT. This encodes CASTRDRANTEAFF.

This chain uses TRBV4-3 with TRBJ2-5; D perhaps matches TRBD1 (6 bases). The CDR3 length is 15 residues. V was pared by 4 bases and J by 5 bases, with 17 bases between. Germline CDR1 LGHNA, CDR2 YSLEER. The CDR3 DNA reads as TGCGCCAGCAGCCGAATGGACAGTCCTCGGGAGACCCAGTACTTC. It specifies CASSRMDSPRETQYF.

V gene TRBV7-2 combines with J gene TRBJ1-1; 7 bases align to TRBD1. V lost 5 bases and J lost 0; bases outside the gene matches: 3. This CDR3 has 14 amino acids. Germline lookup yields CDR1 SGHTA and CDR2 FQGNSA. This CDR3 reads CASSPGGLNTEAFF. The CDR3 nucleotides read TGTGCCAGCAGCCCAGGGGGGTTGAACACTGAAGCTTTCTTT.

This chain joins TRBV3-1 (or the pseudogene TRBV3-2) and TRBJ2-7, with 12 nucleotides matching TRBD1. This CDR3 comprises 15 residues. After removal of 1 base from V and 7 bases from J, the junction contained 5 bases not matched to a gene. Germline lookup yields CDR1 LGHDT and CDR2 YNNKEL (reference sequence). The CDR3 sequence: CASSQGGQGAGEQYF. The CDR3 DNA reads as TGTGCCAGCAGCCAAGGGGGACAGGGGGCAGGAGAGCAGTACTTC.

The chain has TRBV5-6 and TRBJ1-1; 10 bases are shared with TRBD1. The V segment lost 2 bases and the J segment 11 bases; nucleotides outside the gene matches: 3. This CDR3 has 12 residues. Germline CDR1 and CDR2: SGHDT and YYEEEE. The CDR3 DNA reads TGTGCCAGCAGCTTATCGGGACAGGGGGCTTTCTTT. This gives the protein CASSLSGQGAFF.

The chain joins TRBV18 to TRBJ1-1; D unclear. Per germline, CDR1 KGHSH and CDR2 LQKENI. The CDR3 covers 13 residues. Deletions cut 7 bases from V and 1 base from J, with 10 bases between. The CDR3 sequence: CASWSRGNTEAFF. CDR3 coding DNA: TGTGCCAGCTGGTCCCGGGGGAACACTGAAGCTTTCTTT. The entire variable domain, with the rest obtained from reference TRBV18 and TRBJ1-1, is as follows: NAGVMQNPRHLVRRRGQEARLRCSPMKGHSHVYWYRQLPEEGLKFMVYLQKENIIDESGMPKERFSAEFPKEGPSILRIQQVVRGDSAAYFCASWSRGNTEAFFGQGTRLTVV.

This chain uses TRBV5-1 with TRBJ2-6; D is unclear. The CDR3 extends over 14 amino acids. Between the trimmed V and J ends, which lost 4 bases and 2 bases, there was a span of 7 bases. Per germline, CDR1 SGHRS and CDR2 YFSETQ. CDR3 nucleotide sequence: TGCGCCAGCAGCCCGAGTACTGGGGCCAACGTCCTGACTTTC. It translates to CASSPSTGANVLTF.

V usage is TRBV18 and J usage is TRBJ2-7, with a tentative D call TRBD2 (7 bases). This CDR3 has 15 amino acids. Deletions cut 0 bases from V and 3 bases from J, with 12 bases between. Germline V lookup: CDR1 KGHSH, CDR2 LQKENI. The CDR3 reads CASSPPGGALYEQYF. As DNA, the CDR3 is TGTGCCAGCTCACCACCGGGGGGGGCCCTCTACGAGCAGTACTTC.

The rearrangement uses TRBV6-5 and TRBJ1-1; 7 bases are shared with TRBD1. The CDR3 is made up of 14 amino acids. Unmatched junction bases numbered 10, after V lost 7 bases and J lost 5 bases. The germline gives CDR1 MNHEY, CDR2 SVGAGI. The CDR3 DNA reads as TGTGCCAGCAACATCCACAGGGGTGGAACTGAAGCTTTCTTT. It specifies CASNIHRGGTEAFF.

To note about this clone: At the DNA level, this CDR3 is encoded by other sequences in the same sample as well. J is TRBJ2-7 and V is TRBV15; the D gene is possibly TRBD2 (6 bases). The CDR3 length is 14 residues. V lost 1 base and J 2 bases, leaving 9 bases between the germline ends. Per germline, CDR1 LNHNV and CDR2 YYDKDF (reference sequence). The CDR3 protein is CATSRGGATYEQYF. CDR3 sequence (DNA): TGTGCCACCAGCAGAGGCGGGGCAACCTACGAGCAGTACTTC.

The CDR3 DNA follows: TGTGCCAGTGGGCAGGGGGCCGTGGATCAGCCCCAGCATTTT. Its translation is CASGQGAVDQPQHF. The chain recombines TRBV19 with TRBJ1-5, with 8 nucleotides matching TRBD1. The germline gives CDR1 LNHDA, CDR2 SQIVND (reference sequence). Trimming cost V 8 bases and J 5 bases; bases outside gene matches: 8. This CDR3 region has 14 residues.